This T cell receptor (beta chain) stems from a study of cytomegalovirus exposure and HLA in healthy donors. Across the whole study: About 80 million unique TCRs from HLA-typed donors were held in an early data release.

The germline CDR1 and CDR2 sequences are SGHRS and YFSETQ. The length of the CDR3 is 14 residues. The junction had 1 base not matched to a gene; V was cut back by 1 base and J by 0 bases. Points from the study as a whole: In terms of immune exposure information, only CMV serostatus was available. The study reported that TCR beta sequences accurately predicted HLA-A and HLA-B alleles in most subjects.

PCR involved 60 Vbeta and 13 Jbeta primers. This table comes from immunoSEQ multiplex PCR, and its TCRdb copy is limited to in-frame clones, with some not included. The sample records fewer than 130,000 clones, approximately 70% being singletons. Nominal health characterized the donors when sampled, though unrecorded immune exposures were likely. This clone was detected once. Its target is unknown. This chain joins TRBV5-1 and TRBJ2-7, with 7 bases fitting TRBD1. Sequenced sample: PBMCs. This receptor was taken from a man aged 40-55 years in good health and CMV-seropositive. The CDR3 region has the DNA TGCGCCAGCAGCTTGTGGACAGGCTCCTACGAGCAGTACTTC. Amino acid sequence: CASSLWTGSYEQYF. Combining the CDR3 with reference TRBV5-1 and TRBJ2-7 gives the whole variable domain KAGVTQTPRYLIKTRGQQVTLSCSPISGHRSVSWYQQTPGQGLQFLFEYFSETQRNKGNFPGRFSGRQFSNSRSEMNVSTLELGDSALYLCASSLWTGSYEQYFGPGTRLTVT.